These 25 T cell receptor beta chains were sequenced from one sample in a study of regulatory T cells in long-lasting Graves disease. The time point denotes: persistent/refractory GD, antithyroid drugs over 5 years with positive TRAb. TCR sequences were obtained from RNA taken from PBMCs. According to the study, TCR beta libraries were built with iRepertoire HTBI primers and CDR3-region Arm-PCR. One entry per CDR3 protein, called by TCRdb with MiXCR from the multiplex PCR reads. The repertoire holds almost 350,000 distinct CDR3 sequences, with about 18% as singletons. Source: peripheral blood mononuclear cells (PBMCs), taken when the disease was refractory, from a patient treated with antithyroid drugs. The receptor set was obtained from a female donor with Graves disease.

There are a few counts of this clonotype. This chain connects TRBV7-2 to TRBJ2-5; the D call may be TRBD1 or TRBD2 (6 bases each). V lost 4 bases and J 5 bases, leaving 11 bases between the germline ends. Germline V gives CDR1 SGHTA, CDR2 FQGNSA. The CDR3 extends over 13 amino acids. Here the CDR3 reads CASSYEGGETQYF. The DNA of the CDR3 is TGTGCCAGCAGCTACGAAGGGGGGGAGACCCAGTACTTC.

This clonotype was counted at least ten times. The rearrangement links TRBV28 to TRBJ2-6, with 12 bases fitting TRBD2. The germline V gene has CDR1 MDHEN and CDR2 SYDVKM. The CDR3 runs to 17 residues. With V trimmed by 6 bases and J by 0 bases, 3 bases remained unmatched. The CDR3 region is CASRPSGRVSGANVLTF. As DNA, the CDR3 is TGTGCCAGCAGGCCTAGCGGGAGGGTCTCTGGGGCCAACGTCCTGACTTTC.

The V and J genes are TRBV6-1 and TRBJ2-1; perhaps TRBD2 as D (5 bases). V was clipped by 10 bases and J by 7 bases, with 20 bases between them. Germline V gene sequence: CDR1 MNHNS, CDR2 SASEGT. The CDR3 has 14 amino acids. CDR3 loop: CATAVGLAINEQFF. The CDR3 DNA reads as TGTGCCACCGCGGTCGGACTCGCAATAAATGAGCAGTTCTTC.

This clonotype was observed a handful of times. The chain combines TRBV7-9 with TRBJ2-7; no definite D call. The CDR3 totals 17 residues. Germline assignment: CDR1 SEHNR and CDR2 FQNEAQ (reference sequence). Trimming took off 0 bases at V and 6 bases at J, with 21 bases between the two ends. CDR3 sequence: CASSLADFRSVPSEQYF. CDR3 DNA: TGTGCCAGCAGCTTAGCAGATTTCCGGTCAGTTCCCTCCGAGCAGTACTTC. Using reference TRBV7-9 and TRBJ2-7 for the parts outside the CDR3, the full variable domain is DTGVSQNPRHKITKRGQNVTFRCDPISEHNRLYWYRQTLGQGPEFLTYFQNEAQLEKSRLLSDRFSAERPKGSFSTLEIQRTEQGDSAMYLCASSLADFRSVPSEQYFGPGTRLTVT.

This clonotype was counted ten times or more. The chain recombines TRBV10-3 with TRBJ2-5, with a weak D call TRBD1 (6 bases). Germline CDR1 and CDR2: ENHRY and SYGVKD. The CDR3 is 13 amino acids. Trimming pared 11 bases from V and 4 bases from J, leaving 17 bases between. The CDR3 region has the DNA TGTGCCGTCAAGAAGGGGGACCCAGAGACCCAGTACTTC. The encoded protein is CAVKKGDPETQYF.

To note about this clonotype: It differs at one base from a far larger clone, so likely a read error. The rearrangement uses TRBV7-2 and TRBJ1-4; D not certain. The CDR3 loop spans 14 amino acids. Per the germline V gene, CDR1 is SGHTA and CDR2 is FQGNSA. CDR3 loop: CASSTIGDEEKLSF. The CDR3 DNA follows: TGTGCCAGCAGTACAATCGGGGATGAAGAAAAACTGTCTTTT.

About this clonotype itself: At one end the junction does not follow the germline gene, possibly because of a read error. The chain uses TRBV4-3 and TRBJ2-2; a weak D match, TRBD1 (6 bases). Germline V gene sequence: CDR1 LGHNA, CDR2 YSLEER. The CDR3 has 15 amino acids. The CDR3 loop reads CASSQEPRDTRELFF. For the CDR3, the DNA is TGCGCCAGCAGCCAAGAACCTCGGGACACCAGGGAGCTGTTTTTT.

The chain carries TRBV11-3 and TRBJ2-7; D remains unclear. CDR1 SGHNT and CDR2 YENEEA come from the germline V gene. The length of the CDR3 is 13 residues. V was cut by 3 bases and J by 4 bases, with 10 bases left in between. The CDR3 region is CASSFKVSYEQYF. The CDR3 nucleotides are TGTGCCAGCAGCTTTAAGGTCTCTTACGAGCAGTACTTC.

As to this clonotype: A much bigger clone sits one base away, suggesting this may be a read error. In nucleotides, the CDR3 is TGTGCCACCAGCGAAGGGGGGTTCCCCTACGAGCAGTACTTC. This encodes CATSEGGFPYEQYF. The chain is built from TRBV24-1 and TRBJ2-5, with D possibly called TRBD1 or TRBD2 (6 bases each). The end of the DNA aligns better with TRBJ2-7, so the J call may be wrong. CDR3 length equals 14 residues. Germline V CDR1 and CDR2: KGHDR, SFDVKD.

The chain combines TRBV11-2 with TRBJ1-1, with D uncertain. Germline V CDR1 and CDR2: SGHAT, FQNNGV. V lost 3 bases, J lost 4 bases, and 9 bases lay in between. The CDR3 covers 13 residues. Here the CDR3 DNA reads TGTGCCAGCAGCTTGGTGCATGGCACTGAAGCTTTCTTT. Its protein product is CASSLVHGTEAFF.

The table lists this clonotype with a few counts. The gene calls are TRBV13 and TRBJ2-5; D gene uncertain. Trimming took off 7 bases at V and 1 base at J, with 19 bases between the two ends. The germline V gene encodes CDR1 PRHDT and CDR2 FYEKMQ (reference sequence). This CDR3 is built from 16 residues. This chain's CDR3 is CASINPYGFPQETQYF. Here the CDR3 DNA reads TGTGCCAGCATCAACCCATACGGGTTCCCCCAAGAGACCCAGTACTTC.

The table lists this clonotype with a few counts. The chain uses TRBV18 and TRBJ2-5; the match to TRBD2 covers 9 bases. CDR3 length: 15 amino acids. J was trimmed by 1 base and V by 3 bases; bases with no gene match: 3. Germline loops: CDR1 KGHSH, CDR2 LQKENI. This CDR3 reads CASSPSSGVQETQYF. In nucleotides, the CDR3 is TGTGCCAGCTCACCGTCTAGCGGGGTCCAAGAGACCCAGTACTTC.

This clonotype appeared a few times. The chain links TRBV6-1 to TRBJ1-3; 9 nucleotides match TRBD1. V shed 4 bases, J shed 7 bases, and the junction held 5 bases outside the gene matches. This CDR3 spans 14 amino acids. Germline V gene sequence: CDR1 MNHNS, CDR2 SASEGT. The DNA for the CDR3 is TGTGCCAGCAGTGGGGTGGACAGGGGCAACACCATATATTTT. It specifies CASSGVDRGNTIYF.

There are many counts of this clonotype. J is TRBJ2-2 and V is TRBV2; 10 bases agree with TRBD2. The V gene's germline CDR1 is SNHLY and CDR2 FYNNEI. CDR3 length equals 16 residues. V trimming: 1 base; J trimming: 5 bases; junction bases outside the gene matches: 4. The CDR3 loop reads CASSEERGGWTGELFF. The CDR3 DNA is TGTGCCAGCAGTGAAGAGCGGGGGGGTTGGACCGGGGAGCTGTTTTTT. The whole variable domain, remainder taken from reference TRBV2 and TRBJ2-2, is EPEVTQTPSHQVTQMGQEVILRCVPISNHLYFYWYRQILGQKVEFLVSFYNNEISEKSEIFDDQFSVERPDGSNFTLKIRSTKLEDSAMYFCASSEERGGWTGELFFGEGSRLTVL.

This clonotype was observed at least ten times. The J gene is TRBJ2-5, the V gene TRBV7-2; 9 bases fit TRBD2. V trimming: 5 bases; J trimming: 2 bases; junction bases outside the gene matches: 12. CDR1 is SGHTA, CDR2 FQGNSA, per germline. The CDR3 is made up of 17 amino acids. The CDR3 sequence: CASSKTRLAGIQETQYF. In DNA form, the CDR3 reads TGTGCCAGCAGCAAAACGCGGCTAGCGGGGATTCAAGAGACCCAGTACTTC.

The V gene is TRBV7-9, the J gene TRBJ2-7; a possible D gene is TRBD2 (6 bases). This CDR3 spans 14 amino acids. Trimming shortened V by 2 bases and J by 6 bases, and 14 bases separated the two germline ends. Germline-derived CDR1 and CDR2 are SEHNR and FQNEAQ (reference sequence). CDR3: CASSLQGAGGEQYF. CDR3 DNA: TGTGCCAGCAGCTTACAGGGTGCCGGGGGCGAGCAGTACTTC.

This clonotype was seen a few times. The V call is TRBV11-1, the J call TRBJ2-1, with D unresolved. CDR1 and CDR2 from the germline V gene are SGHAT and FQDESV (reference sequence). V lost 2 bases, J lost 0 bases, and 8 bases lay in between. CDR3 size: 15 residues. CDR3 protein: CASSLTLSSYNEQFF. The CDR3 coding sequence is TGTGCCAGCAGCTTAACCCTAAGCTCCTACAATGAGCAGTTCTTC.

This clonotype was recorded at least ten times. The chain links TRBV3-1 to TRBJ2-7; D remains unclear. The CDR3 spans 11 residues. The germline CDR1 and CDR2 sequences are LGHDT and YNNKEL (reference sequence). V lost 2 bases to trimming and J lost 4 bases, with 3 bases between them. CDR3 coding DNA: TGTGCCAGCAGCCAATCTTACGAGCAGTACTTC. Protein product: CASSQSYEQYF.

This clonotype appeared a few times. This chain uses TRBV6-6 with TRBJ2-7, with a tentative D call TRBD1 (5 bases). This CDR3 is built from 16 residues. Germline V gives CDR1 MNHNY, CDR2 SVGAGI (reference sequence). V was cut by 0 bases and J by 1 base, with 13 bases left in between. CDR3 amino acids: CASSYSSGKISYEQYF. DNA for the CDR3: TGTGCCAGCAGTTACTCGTCAGGGAAAATTTCCTACGAGCAGTACTTC.

Points on this clonotype: A far larger clone is off by one base, so a read error is likely. The J gene is TRBJ2-2, the V gene TRBV7-4; D unresolved. The CDR3 spans 15 residues. CDR1 SGHVT and CDR2 SQSDAQ come from the germline V gene. V was pared by 4 bases and J by 1 base, with 10 bases between. The DNA for the CDR3 is TGTGCCAGCAGCTCAAGCGTAAGGAACACCGGGGAGCTGTTTTTT. This translates into CASSSSVRNTGELFF.

This chain uses TRBV10-1 with TRBJ2-7; weak D call: TRBD1 (7 bases). The CDR3 totals 14 residues. V was clipped by 6 bases and J by 2 bases, with 14 bases between them. Germline-derived CDR1 and CDR2 are WNHNN and SYGVQD (reference sequence). CDR3 region: CASRVTGEAYEQYF. CDR3 DNA: TGCGCCAGCAGGGTCACAGGGGAGGCCTACGAGCAGTACTTC.

This clonotype appeared many times. V and J are TRBV28 and TRBJ1-5, with a possible D match to TRBD1 (6 bases). CDR1 and CDR2 from the germline V gene are MDHEN and SYDVKM. This CDR3 region has 14 residues. V was shortened by 1 base and J by 6 bases, with 10 bases between the two germline ends. Here the CDR3 DNA reads TGTGCCAGCAGTTTATTCCTACAGGGTCAGCCCCAGCATTTT. Amino acids: CASSLFLQGQPQHF.

The sample holds a few counts of this clonotype. This chain uses TRBV5-1 with TRBJ2-7, with D tentatively TRBD2 (7 bases). The CDR3 runs to 14 residues. V was pared by 7 bases and J by 2 bases, with 16 bases between. Germline V gene sequence: CDR1 SGHRS, CDR2 YFSETQ. The DNA for the CDR3 is TGCGCCAGCTCCAAGGGGGGAGGGACCTACGAGCAGTACTTC. Its translation is CASSKGGGTYEQYF.

The J gene is TRBJ1-5, the V gene TRBV20-1, with D tentatively TRBD1 (5 bases). CDR1 DFQATT and CDR2 SNEGSKA come from the germline V gene (reference sequence). CDR3 length equals 14 residues. V was cut by 6 bases and J by 0 bases, with 12 bases left in between. The CDR3 sequence: CSAGRQTSNQPQHF. In DNA, the CDR3 is TGCAGTGCAGGACGACAGACTAGCAATCAGCCCCAGCATTTT.

A few counts support this clonotype. V and J are TRBV5-6 and TRBJ2-7, with TRBD2 identical over 8 bases. Germline V gene sequence: CDR1 SGHDT, CDR2 YYEEEE. V gave up 4 bases and J gave up 3 bases; unmatched junction bases: 12. This CDR3 spans 16 amino acids. DNA of the CDR3: TGTGCCAGCAGCGATGGCCCCGGGACTAGAGTCTACGAGCAGTACTTC. It specifies CASSDGPGTRVYEQYF.